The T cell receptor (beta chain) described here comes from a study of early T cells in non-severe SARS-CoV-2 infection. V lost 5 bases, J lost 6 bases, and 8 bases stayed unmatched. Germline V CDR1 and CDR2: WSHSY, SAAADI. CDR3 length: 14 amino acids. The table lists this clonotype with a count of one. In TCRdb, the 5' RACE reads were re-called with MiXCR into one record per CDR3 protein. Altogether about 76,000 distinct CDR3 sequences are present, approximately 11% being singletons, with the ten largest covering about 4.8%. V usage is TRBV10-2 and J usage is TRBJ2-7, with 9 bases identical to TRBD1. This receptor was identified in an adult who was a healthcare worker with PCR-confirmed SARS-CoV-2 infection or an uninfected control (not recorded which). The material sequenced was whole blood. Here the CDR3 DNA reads TGCGCCAGCAGTAGGGACAGGGATCTTCCCGAGCAGTACTTC. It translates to CASSRDRDLPEQYF.